A single sample is the source of the 11 T cell receptor beta chains below, sequenced in a study of blood T cell repertoires in COVID-19. Only in-frame clones appear in the TCRdb table, and some are missing; sequencing was by immunoSEQ multiplex PCR. The sample carries 250,000 to 350,000 clones, roughly nine tenths recorded once. The sample comprised PBMCs or T cells enriched from blood (not recorded which). The receptor set was obtained from a man aged 55 to 70 who had recovered from COVID-19.

The chain recombines TRBV4-1 with TRBJ2-7, with 10 nucleotides matching TRBD2. CDR1 MGHRA and CDR2 YSYEKL come from the germline V gene. The CDR3 sequence is 15 residues long. J gave up 1 base and V 1 base, and 1 base lay outside the gene matches. The CDR3 spells CASSQVLAGSYEQYF. CDR3 DNA: TGCGCCAGCAGCCAAGTACTAGCGGGATCCTACGAGCAGTACTTC.

The gene calls are TRBV18 and TRBJ2-2; 14 nucleotides match TRBD2. This CDR3 is built from 17 residues. Germline trimming cut 5 bases from V and 1 base from J; bases unmatched to any gene: 3. Germline V gives CDR1 KGHSH, CDR2 LQKENI. CDR3 sequence reads: CASSKGLAGENTGELFF. The CDR3 bases are TGTGCCAGCTCAAAGGGACTAGCGGGGGAGAACACCGGGGAGCTGTTTTTT.

The chain has TRBV6-2 or TRBV6-3 and TRBJ2-5; D not resolved. The CDR3 contains 16 residues. The germline CDR1 and CDR2 sequences are MNHEY and SVGEGT. The germline V and J ends were trimmed by 2 bases and 4 bases, with 17 bases remaining between them. The CDR3 sequence: CASSYQVSTNGETQYF. In nucleotides, the CDR3 is TGTGCCAGCAGTTACCAGGTTTCTACCAACGGAGAGACCCAGTACTTC.

V is TRBV18 and J is TRBJ2-7, with 9 bases aligning to TRBD2. CDR3 length equals 15 residues. Germline values: CDR1 KGHSH, CDR2 LQKENI. V shed 3 bases, J shed 7 bases, and the junction held 10 bases outside the gene matches. CDR3 residues: CASSPQRREGREQYF. The CDR3, as DNA: TGTGCCAGCTCACCCCAACGGCGGGAGGGCCGGGAGCAGTACTTC.

The chain links TRBV29-1 to TRBJ2-3; no clear D gene. Germline V gives CDR1 SQVTM, CDR2 ANQGSEA. The germline V and J ends were trimmed by 4 bases and 0 bases, with 5 bases remaining between them. CDR3 length: 12 amino acids. The CDR3 here is CSVGTSTDTQYF. CDR3 DNA: TGCAGCGTTGGTACAAGCACAGATACGCAGTATTTT.

In its sample, this clone was seen once. The CDR3 loop is CASSPRQGGYGYTF. The CDR3, as DNA: TGTGCCAGCAGTCCTAGACAGGGTGGCTATGGCTACACCTTC. V usage is TRBV28 and J usage is TRBJ1-2; 7 bases are shared with TRBD1. The CDR3 runs 14 residues. In germline, CDR1 is MDHEN, CDR2 SYDVKM. The junction had 7 bases not matched to a gene; V was cut back by 5 bases and J by 4 bases.

V gene TRBV28 combines with J gene TRBJ1-3; D might be TRBD1 (6 bases). CDR3 length: 15 amino acids. Trimming took off 4 bases at V and 0 bases at J, with 10 bases between the two ends. Germline CDR1 and CDR2: MDHEN and SYDVKM. CDR3 residues: CASSSGQTSGNTIYF. The CDR3 DNA is TGTGCCAGCAGTTCTGGACAGACCTCTGGAAACACCATATATTTT.

This chain joins TRBV19 and TRBJ2-6; D ambiguous. V was pared by 7 bases and J by 0 bases, with 10 bases between. The CDR3 loop spans 15 amino acids. Germline assignment: CDR1 LNHDA and CDR2 SQIVND (reference sequence). The CDR3 DNA reads TGTGCCAGTATCGGGTTAGACTCTGGGGCCAACGTCCTGACTTTC. Translated, it gives CASIGLDSGANVLTF.

The chain carries TRBV5-1 and TRBJ2-5, with D possibly being TRBD1 (6 bases). This CDR3 region has 15 residues. In germline, CDR1 is SGHRS, CDR2 YFSETQ. Trimming removed 1 base at V and 3 bases at J, with 13 bases between. This CDR3 is CASSLTGRREETQYF. CDR3 DNA: TGCGCCAGCAGCTTGACAGGGCGGCGGGAAGAGACCCAGTACTTC. The whole variable domain, filled in from reference TRBV5-1 and TRBJ2-5, reads KAGVTQTPRYLIKTRGQQVTLSCSPISGHRSVSWYQQTPGQGLQFLFEYFSETQRNKGNFPGRFSGRQFSNSRSEMNVSTLELGDSALYLCASSLTGRREETQYFGPGTRLLVL.

The rearrangement joins TRBV11-1 to TRBJ1-2; possible D gene TRBD1, 6 bases. The V gene lost 1 base and the J gene lost 6 bases, with 18 bases spanning the gap. In germline, CDR1 is SGHAT, CDR2 FQDESV (reference sequence). This CDR3 is 16 amino acids long. CDR3 sequence: CASSLDPGQGIDGYTF. CDR3 DNA sequence: TGTGCCAGCAGCTTAGACCCCGGGCAGGGGATCGATGGCTACACCTTC.

V usage is TRBV2 and J usage is TRBJ1-4, with 11 bases aligning to TRBD1. V was clipped by 4 bases and J by 5 bases; unmatched bases: 9. Germline V gene sequence: CDR1 SNHLY, CDR2 FYNNEI. The CDR3 is made up of 17 amino acids. The CDR3 DNA sequence: TGTGCCAGCAGTGTCCCGGACAGGGGGCTGGTGAATGAAAAACTGTTTTTT. The encoded protein is CASSVPDRGLVNEKLFF.